This T cell receptor beta chain was documented in a study of tumor and adjacent non-tumor tissue in lung cancer. The library came from three nested PCR rounds adapted from ARM-PCR protocols. One entry per CDR3 protein results from TCRdb running MiXCR on the multiplex PCR reads. The table lists tens of thousands of distinct CDR3 sequences, about 67% of them singletons. With regard to this clonotype: A read error may produce the germline difference seen at one junction end.

This sample's RNA came from whole unsorted tissue. Germline assignment: CDR1 SGHNT and CDR2 YYREEE (reference sequence). The CDR3 runs 14 residues. The chain joins TRBV5-4 to TRBJ1-6; D uncertain. This TCR was sampled from a man aged 55-75 years with non-small cell lung cancer. Sequenced input: lung tumor tissue. The CDR3: CASSFDRPYSPLHF. Written as DNA, the CDR3 is TGTGCCAGTAGCTTTGATAGGCCCTATTCACCCCTCCACTTT.